The 18 T cell receptor beta chains listed next were all sequenced from one sample in a study of CD8+ T cells in alopecia areata. Following extraction, RNA underwent reverse transcription to cDNA, which served as the sequencing template. TCRdb's table, derived via immunoSEQ multiplex PCR, lists solely in-frame clones and lacks some. The sample yields 150,000 to 200,000 clones, about 60% seen once. Sequenced material: CD4+ T cells sorted from blood. The receptors stem from a human donor in good health.

The V call is TRBV5-4, the J call TRBJ2-3; perhaps TRBD1 as D (6 bases). This CDR3 has 16 residues. CDR1 and CDR2 from the germline V gene are SGHNT and YYREEE (reference sequence). The V end was cut by 4 bases, the J end by 1 base, with 16 bases between. The CDR3 sequence is CASSQDRGQRTDTQYF. CDR3 sequence (DNA): TGTGCCAGCAGCCAAGATAGGGGACAACGCACAGATACGCAGTATTTT.

V usage is TRBV11-2 and J usage is TRBJ1-5, with a weak D call TRBD1 (5 bases). The V gene lost 1 base and the J gene lost 2 bases, with 9 bases spanning the gap. The germline gives CDR1 SGHAT, CDR2 FQNNGV. This CDR3 is built from 15 residues. CDR3: CASSLGGTGNQPQHF. CDR3 DNA sequence: TGTGCCAGCAGCTTAGGGGGGACGGGCAATCAGCCCCAGCATTTT. Variable domain in full (rest from reference TRBV11-2 and TRBJ1-5): EAGVAQSPRYKIIEKRQSVAFWCNPISGHATLYWYQQILGQGPKLLIQFQNNGVVDDSQLPKDRFSAERLKGVDSTLKIQPAKLEDSAVYLCASSLGGTGNQPQHFGDGTRLSIL.

The chain joins TRBV7-9 to TRBJ2-3, with 7 bases matching TRBD1. Trimming took 5 bases from V and 1 from J; bases not matched to a gene: 3. The V gene's germline CDR1 is SEHNR and CDR2 FQNEAQ (reference sequence). The CDR3 covers 14 residues. The CDR3 DNA reads as TGTGCCAGCAGCCCCGGGACAGGCACAGATACGCAGTATTTT. Amino acid sequence: CASSPGTGTDTQYF. The whole variable domain, remainder taken from reference TRBV7-9 and TRBJ2-3, is DTGVSQNPRHKITKRGQNVTFRCDPISEHNRLYWYRQTLGQGPEFLTYFQNEAQLEKSRLLSDRFSAERPKGSFSTLEIQRTEQGDSAMYLCASSPGTGTDTQYFGPGTRLTVL.

The chain combines TRBV30 with TRBJ1-2, with D perhaps TRBD1 (5 bases). The CDR3 runs to 15 residues. Germline V CDR1 and CDR2: GTSNPN, SVGIG (reference sequence). V was cut by 0 bases and J by 1 base, with 12 bases left in between. In DNA, the CDR3 is TGTGCCTGGAGTGTACCGGGACGGATTAACTATGGCTACACCTTC. Its translation is CAWSVPGRINYGYTF.

V is TRBV5-1 and J is TRBJ2-1; the D gene is possibly TRBD2 (6 bases). Trimming took 4 bases from V and 5 from J, leaving 16 bases between them. Germline CDR1 is SGHRS and CDR2 is YFSETQ. The CDR3 contains 15 residues. This CDR3 is CASSRPVAANNEQFF. The CDR3 nucleotides read TGCGCCAGCAGCCGTCCGGTAGCGGCGAACAATGAGCAGTTCTTC.

The V call is TRBV6-1, the J call TRBJ2-7; possible D gene TRBD2, 5 bases. Germline-derived CDR1 and CDR2 are MNHNS and SASEGT. The V end was cut by 7 bases, the J end by 6 bases, with 19 bases between. The CDR3 contains 14 residues. The CDR3 coding sequence is TGTGCCAGCACCCCTGGGAGTAGCAGGCTCGAGCAGTACTTC. Residues: CASTPGSSRLEQYF.

This clone is a singleton in its sample. This sequence joins TRBV29-1 and TRBJ1-1; unclear D gene. Trimming took 7 bases from V and 11 from J, leaving 14 bases between them. The germline V gene has CDR1 SQVTM and CDR2 ANQGSEA. This CDR3 is 10 amino acids long. CDR3 in DNA: TGCAGCGCCCGGGTTGGAGGCGCTTTCTTT. Residues: CSARVGGAFF.

This chain connects TRBV28 to TRBJ2-1; 10 nucleotides match TRBD2. CDR1 MDHEN and CDR2 SYDVKM come from the germline V gene. The CDR3 is 14 amino acids. V shed 8 bases, J shed 7 bases, and the junction held 8 bases outside the gene matches. The CDR3 sequence is CASGPTSGTNEQFF. The CDR3 coding sequence is TGTGCCAGCGGACCTACTAGCGGGACTAATGAGCAGTTCTTC.

This chain links TRBV30 with TRBJ1-1; 7 bases are shared with TRBD1. The CDR3 contains 11 residues. The junction had 2 bases not matched to a gene; V was cut back by 6 bases and J by 4 bases. Germline values: CDR1 GTSNPN, CDR2 SVGIG (reference sequence). CDR3 amino acids: CACGTATEAFF. In DNA, the CDR3 is TGTGCCTGTGGGACAGCCACTGAAGCTTTCTTT.

The chain joins TRBV29-1 to TRBJ2-7; D is perhaps TRBD2 (6 bases). The V end was cut by 6 bases, the J end by 0 bases, with 15 bases between. The CDR3 length is 14 residues. Germline assignment: CDR1 SQVTM and CDR2 ANQGSEA. The CDR3 nucleotides read TGCAGCGTCGCCGTGGGGGGAAGCTCCTACGAGCAGTACTTC. Translation gives CSVAVGGSSYEQYF.

CDR3: CASSLTGAVNYGYTF. DNA of the CDR3: TGTGCCAGCAGCTTAACAGGGGCAGTGAACTATGGCTACACCTTC. This chain uses TRBV7-2 with TRBJ1-2; 7 positions agree with TRBD1. Trimming removed 2 bases from V and 2 bases from J; junction bases left unmatched: 5. The germline V gene has CDR1 SGHTA and CDR2 FQGNSA. The length of the CDR3 is 15 residues.

The chain combines TRBV15 with TRBJ2-5, with 7 bases aligning to TRBD2. Losses at the gene ends were 3 bases for V and 5 bases for J; bases not matched to a gene: 9. The CDR3 consists of 15 residues. From germline, CDR1 is LNHNV and CDR2 YYDKDF (reference sequence). CDR3 sequence (DNA): TGTGCCACCAGCAGGGATGAAAGCGGGACGGAGACCCAGTACTTC. Protein product: CATSRDESGTETQYF.

This chain joins TRBV7-9 and TRBJ1-1; no firm D call. V gave up 1 base and J gave up 1 base, with 10 bases separating them. The CDR3 covers 15 residues. Looked up from germline, CDR1 is SEHNR and CDR2 is FQNEAQ (reference sequence). This CDR3 reads CASSLELWENTEAFF. As DNA, the CDR3 is TGTGCCAGCAGCTTAGAGCTCTGGGAGAACACTGAAGCTTTCTTT.

The chain is built from TRBV29-1 and TRBJ1-5; possibly TRBD1 for D (5 bases). The CDR3 extends over 14 amino acids. The V gene's germline CDR1 is SQVTM and CDR2 ANQGSEA. The V and J ends lost 1 base and 6 bases respectively, with 13 bases between them. CDR3 sequence reads: CSVEVQGVGQPQHF. CDR3 nucleotides: TGCAGCGTTGAAGTACAAGGGGTGGGTCAGCCCCAGCATTTT.

The chain carries TRBV27 and TRBJ1-3; perhaps TRBD1 as D (5 bases). The germline V gene has CDR1 MNHEY and CDR2 SMNVEV (reference sequence). V was shortened by 6 bases and J by 2 bases, with 14 bases between the two germline ends. This CDR3 spans 15 amino acids. CDR3 sequence (DNA): TGTGCCAGCAGCCAGATAGGGGAAGCTGGAAACACCATATATTTT. It is translated as CASSQIGEAGNTIYF.

The CDR3 nucleotides read TGTGCCAGTAGCACAGGGACAGGCTCGAGGGAGCTGTTTTTT. This codes for CASSTGTGSRELFF. The chain employs TRBV19 and TRBJ2-2, with 8 bases identical to TRBD1. Germline CDR1 LNHDA, CDR2 SQIVND (reference sequence). This CDR3 spans 14 amino acids. V trimming: 6 bases; J trimming: 9 bases; junction bases outside the gene matches: 9.

This chain joins TRBV25-1 and TRBJ1-4; 7 bases line up with TRBD1. The CDR3 spans 16 residues. Germline CDR1 and CDR2: MGHDK and SYGVNS. Germline trimming cut 1 base from V and 2 bases from J; bases unmatched to any gene: 4. The CDR3 here is CASSESHRGTNEKLFF. In DNA, the CDR3 is TGTGCCAGCAGTGAATCCCACAGGGGCACTAATGAAAAACTGTTTTTT. Together with reference TRBV25-1 and TRBJ1-4, the CDR3 gives the full variable domain: EADIYQTPRYLVIGTGKKITLECSQTMGHDKMYWYQQDPGMELHLIHYSYGVNSTEKGDLSSESTVSRIRTEHFPLTLESARPSHTSQYLCASSESHRGTNEKLFFGSGTQLSVL.

This clone was observed a single time. The rearrangement links TRBV7-9 to TRBJ2-5, with TRBD1 matching 7 bases. The CDR3 runs to 14 residues. J gave up 4 bases and V 5 bases, and 7 bases lay outside the gene matches. Germline V gene data show CDR1 as SEHNR and CDR2 as FQNEAQ (reference sequence). The CDR3 spells CASSPGQVVETQYF. CDR3 bases: TGTGCCAGCAGCCCCGGACAGGTTGTAGAGACCCAGTACTTC.